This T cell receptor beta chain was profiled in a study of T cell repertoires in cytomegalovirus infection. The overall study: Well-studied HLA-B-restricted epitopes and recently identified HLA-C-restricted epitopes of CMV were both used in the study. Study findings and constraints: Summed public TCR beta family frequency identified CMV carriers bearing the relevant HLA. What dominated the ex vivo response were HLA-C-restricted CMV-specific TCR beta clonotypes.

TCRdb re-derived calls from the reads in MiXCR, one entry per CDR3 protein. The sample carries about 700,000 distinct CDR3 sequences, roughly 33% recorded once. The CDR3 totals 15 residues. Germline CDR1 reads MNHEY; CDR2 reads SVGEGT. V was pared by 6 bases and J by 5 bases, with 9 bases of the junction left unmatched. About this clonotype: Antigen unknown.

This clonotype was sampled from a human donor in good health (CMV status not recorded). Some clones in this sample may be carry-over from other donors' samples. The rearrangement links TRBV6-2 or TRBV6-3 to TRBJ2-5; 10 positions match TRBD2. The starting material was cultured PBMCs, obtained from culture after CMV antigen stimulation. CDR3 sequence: CASRLAGLIRETQYF. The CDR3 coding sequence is TGTGCCAGCAGACTAGCGGGATTGATTCGGGAGACCCAGTACTTC.